This T cell receptor (beta chain) was sequenced in a study of identical twins. This CDR3 region has 15 residues. V lost 2 bases, J lost 2 bases, and 5 bases stayed unmatched. CDR1 is MNHEY, CDR2 SMNVEV, per germline (reference sequence). Template switching created a universal primer site, and the cDNA included unique molecular identifiers. MiXCR, run by TCRdb on the 5' RACE reads, gives a single entry per CDR3 protein. The sample records approximately 280,000 distinct CDR3 sequences, roughly 8.6% being singletons. This clonotype was seen more than once but under ten times. What it binds is not known. General study findings and limits: Zero-insertion analyses were open to partial confounding by invariant MAIT and iNKT cells.

These data are also associated with another study on yellow fever vaccine responses in identical twins.

This chain links TRBV27 with TRBJ2-7; 8 nucleotides align to TRBD2. This sequence originates from a woman under 30 in good health. Specimen: memory (CD45RO+) T cells sorted from blood. For the CDR3, the DNA is TGTGCCAGCAGTTTAGAACTAGCGGAGGCCTACGAGCAGTACTTC. Translated, it gives CASSLELAEAYEQYF.